One and the same sample provided the 26 T cell receptor beta chains below, sequenced in a study of CD8 T cells in ankylosing spondylitis. Study conclusions and caveats: Blood from ankylosing spondylitis patients appeared to carry a characteristic roughly eight-variant TCR beta motif.

One entry per CDR3 protein, called by TCRdb with MiXCR from the 5' RACE reads. This table holds fewer than 450,000 distinct CDR3 sequences, approximately 17% found once. Antigen specificity for these receptors is unknown. Sequenced sample: blood, either unsorted or a sorted T cell fraction (not recorded which). The receptors were gathered from a male donor with ankylosing spondylitis.

This clonotype has a count of ten or more. CDR3 in DNA: TGTGCCACCAAACCCACAGGGATGAACACTGAAGCTTTCTTT. Translated, it gives CATKPTGMNTEAFF. V and J are TRBV10-3 and TRBJ1-1, with D possibly TRBD1 on 6 matching bases. The CDR3 spans 14 residues. The germline CDR1 and CDR2 sequences are ENHRY and SYGVKD. With 10 bases removed from V and 0 bases from J, the gap between germline ends came to 15 bases.

The sample holds many counts of this clonotype. The rearrangement uses TRBV20-1 and TRBJ1-4; the D is unclear. CDR1 and CDR2 from the germline V gene are DFQATT and SNEGSKA (reference sequence). CDR3 length: 13 residues. V shed 2 bases and J shed 8 bases, with 12 bases lying between them. DNA of the CDR3: TGCAGTGCTAGACCGAGCGGTCGAGAAAAACTGTTTTTT. This codes for CSARPSGREKLFF.

This clonotype was counted ten times or more. V gene TRBV20-1 combines with J gene TRBJ2-7, with TRBD1 matching 9 bases. This CDR3 is 13 amino acids long. Germline V CDR1 and CDR2: DFQATT, SNEGSKA (reference sequence). V dropped 4 bases and J dropped 5; count of bases not matched to a gene: 6. The CDR3 here is CSATGDRVDEQYF. The CDR3 region has the DNA TGCAGTGCTACCGGGGACAGGGTCGACGAGCAGTACTTC.

V and J are TRBV20-1 and TRBJ2-7; 7 nucleotides agree with TRBD1. Germline CDR1 and CDR2: DFQATT and SNEGSKA (reference sequence). The CDR3 contains 12 residues. With 6 bases clipped from V and 5 bases from J, the junction kept 7 bases outside the gene matches. In DNA, the CDR3 is TGCAGTGCCCAGACAGGGTTAGACGAGCAGTACTTC. Translated: CSAQTGLDEQYF.

This chain connects TRBV5-1 to TRBJ2-3, with a weak D call TRBD2 (6 bases). Germline values: CDR1 SGHRS, CDR2 YFSETQ. Trimming cost V 9 bases and J 5 bases, with 16 bases left between them. CDR3 length: 13 amino acids. Written as DNA, the CDR3 is TGCGCCACCCGCCGGCGGGAAGGAGATACGCAGTATTTT. It is translated as CATRRREGDTQYF. The entire variable domain, with the rest obtained from reference TRBV5-1 and TRBJ2-3, is as follows: KAGVTQTPRYLIKTRGQQVTLSCSPISGHRSVSWYQQTPGQGLQFLFEYFSETQRNKGNFPGRFSGRQFSNSRSEMNVSTLELGDSALYLCATRRREGDTQYFGPGTRLTVL.

This chain uses TRBV6-6 with TRBJ2-1, with D possibly TRBD1 on 5 matching bases. CDR3 size: 12 residues. Trimming took 5 bases from V and 15 from J, leaving 17 bases between them. The V gene's germline CDR1 is MNHNY and CDR2 SVGAGI (reference sequence). The CDR3 coding sequence is TGTGCCAGCAGTCCCCTCGGACATTTTCTGTTCTTC. Its translation is CASSPLGHFLFF.

This clonotype was counted a few times. The V and J genes are TRBV12-3 or TRBV12-4 and TRBJ1-1; 7 bases align to TRBD1. Trimming at V came to 2 bases and at J to 7 bases, leaving 25 bases not matched to a gene. The CDR3 covers 20 residues. In nucleotides, the CDR3 is TGTGCCAGCAGTTTATCCCTCTGGACAAGCGCAGGGGGGATCCGTGATGAAGCTTTCTTT. Protein sequence: CASSLSLWTSAGGIRDEAFF.

The CDR3 DNA sequence: TGCGCCAGCAGCCAAACCCTCCGCCCAGATACGCAGTATTTT. Translation gives CASSQTLRPDTQYF. V gene TRBV4-1 combines with J gene TRBJ2-3; no clear D. Trimming took 2 bases from V and 4 from J, leaving 10 bases between them. This CDR3 comprises 14 residues. The germline V gene has CDR1 MGHRA and CDR2 YSYEKL.

This clonotype was observed at least ten times. The CDR3 sequence: CASSLAGVGTGELFF. As DNA, the CDR3 is TGTGCCAGCAGCTTAGCGGGAGTCGGTACCGGGGAGCTGTTTTTT. The chain is built from TRBV7-9 and TRBJ2-2; D perhaps matches TRBD2 (5 bases). The CDR3 has 15 amino acids. Trimming left V 0 bases short and J 5 bases short, with 10 bases between. Germline CDR1 reads SEHNR; CDR2 reads FQNEAQ (reference sequence).

This clonotype turned up a few times. The chain carries TRBV18 and TRBJ2-5; D gene unclear. V was pared by 3 bases and J by 1 base, with 9 bases between. Germline V gives CDR1 KGHSH, CDR2 LQKENI. The CDR3 covers 14 residues. DNA of the CDR3: TGTGCCAGCTCACCGGCACAAGTCCAAGAGACCCAGTACTTC. Amino acid sequence: CASSPAQVQETQYF. Full variable domain (rest looked up from reference TRBV18 and TRBJ2-5): NAGVMQNPRHLVRRRGQEARLRCSPMKGHSHVYWYRQLPEEGLKFMVYLQKENIIDESGMPKERFSAEFPKEGPSILRIQQVVRGDSAAYFCASSPAQVQETQYFGPGTRLLVL.

This clonotype was picked up one time. The chain is built from TRBV19 and TRBJ2-3; no clear D. The ends were cut back, 8 bases at V and 0 bases at J, with 18 bases in the middle. The CDR3 covers 16 residues. The germline CDR1 and CDR2 sequences are LNHDA and SQIVND (reference sequence). CDR3 bases: TGTGCCAGTCGACCGAGAATGACACGAAGCACAGATACGCAGTATTTT. This sequence encodes CASRPRMTRSTDTQYF.

The V and J genes are TRBV18 and TRBJ1-4, with 7 bases identical to TRBD1. Germline CDR1 and CDR2: KGHSH and LQKENI. CDR3 length equals 16 residues. V dropped 3 bases and J dropped 0; count of bases not matched to a gene: 4. The DNA for the CDR3 is TGTGCCAGCTCACCCTGGACAGGATCAACTAATGAAAAACTGTTTTTT. Translation: CASSPWTGSTNEKLFF. The full variable domain, completed using reference TRBV18 and TRBJ1-4, is NAGVMQNPRHLVRRRGQEARLRCSPMKGHSHVYWYRQLPEEGLKFMVYLQKENIIDESGMPKERFSAEFPKEGPSILRIQQVVRGDSAAYFCASSPWTGSTNEKLFFGSGTQLSVL.

This clonotype was recorded many times. This chain uses TRBV4-3 with TRBJ2-3; 10 bases line up with TRBD2. Trimming removed 1 base from V and 6 bases from J; junction bases left unmatched: 7. The CDR3 loop spans 16 amino acids. Germline V lookup: CDR1 LGHNA, CDR2 YSLEER. The CDR3 reads CASSQGTSGWGDTQYF. As DNA, the CDR3 is TGCGCCAGCAGCCAAGGGACTAGCGGTTGGGGGGATACGCAGTATTTT.

This clonotype was observed a handful of times. The chain links TRBV5-1 to TRBJ1-1; TRBD1 might be the D (6 bases). Trimming pared 1 base from V and 5 bases from J, leaving 18 bases between. CDR1 and CDR2 (germline): SGHRS, YFSETQ. This CDR3 contains 16 residues. CDR3 sequence reads: CASSLKSVGGRTEAFF. CDR3 in DNA: TGCGCCAGCAGCTTGAAGAGTGTAGGGGGTAGGACTGAAGCTTTCTTT.

There are a few counts of this clonotype. This chain connects TRBV7-3 to TRBJ2-2; D not resolved. Germline lookup yields CDR1 SGHTA and CDR2 FQGTGA. The CDR3 sequence is 16 residues long. V lost 0 bases, J lost 5 bases, and 13 bases lay in between. CDR3 nucleotides: TGTGCCAGCAGCTTAACGGATAGCACGAGGACCGGGGAGCTGTTTTTT. Encoded protein: CASSLTDSTRTGELFF. The full variable domain, rest sourced from reference TRBV7-3 and TRBJ2-2, is GAGVSQTPSNKVTEKGKYVELRCDPISGHTALYWYRQSLGQGPEFLIYFQGTGAADDSGLPNDRFFAVRPEGSVSTLKIQRTERGDSAVYLCASSLTDSTRTGELFFGEGSRLTVL.

The rearrangement uses TRBV24-1 and TRBJ2-3; TRBD1 agrees at 7 bases. CDR3 length equals 13 residues. Germline CDR1 and CDR2: KGHDR and SFDVKD. V trimming: 7 bases; J trimming: 1 base; junction bases outside the gene matches: 1. CDR3 amino acids: CATSQGGTDTQYF. The CDR3 region has the DNA TGTGCCACCAGCCAGGGGGGCACAGATACGCAGTATTTT.

This clonotype came up a few times. V is TRBV5-1 and J is TRBJ1-4; D gene unclear. This CDR3 comprises 15 residues. CDR1 SGHRS and CDR2 YFSETQ come from the germline V gene. The V gene lost 0 bases and the J gene lost 4 bases, with 10 bases spanning the gap. The CDR3 protein is CASSLEAVNNEKLFF. The CDR3 bases are TGCGCCAGCAGCTTGGAAGCCGTGAATAATGAAAAACTGTTTTTT.

This clonotype turned up a few times. The chain links TRBV7-6 to TRBJ2-2, with 8 bases identical to TRBD2. CDR3 length: 17 amino acids. V shed 2 bases and J 2 bases; nucleotides not matched to a gene: 7. Germline V gives CDR1 SGHVS, CDR2 FNYEAQ. The CDR3 nucleotides are TGTGCCAGCAGCTTAACCAGCGGGGGCCTTAACACCGGGGAGCTGTTTTTT. Encoded protein: CASSLTSGGLNTGELFF.

A single count supports this clonotype. The chain has TRBV3-1 and TRBJ2-7; D is possibly TRBD1 (6 bases). V lost 5 bases and J lost 4, with 18 bases in between. The CDR3 loop spans 15 amino acids. Germline V CDR1 and CDR2: LGHDT, YNNKEL (reference sequence). The CDR3 DNA is TGTGCCAGCAGCGCCCAACTCGGGACATTATACGAGCAGTACTTC. Its protein product is CASSAQLGTLYEQYF.

The rearrangement uses TRBV24-1 and TRBJ2-2, with 9 bases aligning to TRBD1. Germline V gene lookup returns CDR1 KGHDR and CDR2 SFDVKD. V lost 5 bases, J lost 4 bases, and 4 bases stayed unmatched. This CDR3 is built from 15 residues. The CDR3 sequence: CATSGRTGATGELFF. The CDR3 DNA reads TGTGCCACCAGTGGGAGGACAGGGGCCACCGGGGAGCTGTTTTTT.

This sequence joins TRBV7-9 and TRBJ2-1; a weak D match, TRBD2 (5 bases). Germline V gives CDR1 SEHNR, CDR2 FQNEAQ (reference sequence). The V gene lost 4 bases and the J gene lost 1 base, with 11 bases spanning the gap. This CDR3 comprises 15 residues. This chain's CDR3 is CASSSRTPSYNEQFF. In nucleotides, the CDR3 is TGTGCCAGCAGCTCTCGGACTCCTTCCTACAATGAGCAGTTCTTC.

This clonotype has ten or more counts. This chain links TRBV12-3 or TRBV12-4 with TRBJ2-7, with 9 positions matching TRBD1. The CDR3 loop spans 14 amino acids. Trimming removed 5 bases from V and 3 bases from J; junction bases left unmatched: 5. The CDR3 sequence is CASSPGQGHYEQYF. Here the CDR3 DNA reads TGTGCCAGCAGTCCGGGACAGGGACACTACGAGCAGTACTTC.

J is TRBJ2-7 and V is TRBV4-1, with D uncertain. This CDR3 is built from 12 residues. Germline V gene lookup returns CDR1 MGHRA and CDR2 YSYEKL. Trimming took 2 bases from V and 6 from J, leaving 8 bases between them. CDR3 region: CASSQLLGEQYF. The CDR3 region has the DNA TGCGCCAGCAGCCAATTGTTGGGCGAGCAGTACTTC.

This chain uses TRBV7-8 with TRBJ2-1; D is possibly TRBD2 (5 bases). V lost 4 bases, J lost 5 bases, and 18 bases lay in between. The CDR3 has 16 residues. Germline lookup yields CDR1 SGHVS and CDR2 FQNEAQ. CDR3 amino acids: CASSSLAGGLDNEQFF. DNA of the CDR3: TGTGCCAGCAGCTCGCTAGCTGGCGGTTTGGACAATGAGCAGTTCTTC.

Comment on this clonotype: The junction departs from germline at one end; a sequencing error may be responsible. This chain uses TRBV3-1 with TRBJ2-7; 9 bases line up with TRBD1. This CDR3 is built from 13 residues. Germline CDR1 LGHDT, CDR2 YNNKEL (reference sequence). The CDR3 spells CASSPPARDRVNF. DNA of the CDR3: TGTGCCAGCAGCCCTCCGGCCCGGGACAGGGTCAACTTC.

In this sample, this clonotype turned up a few times. The CDR3 loop reads CSARDLGTGIEQFF. The CDR3 DNA reads TGCAGTGCTAGAGATTTAGGGACAGGGATTGAGCAGTTCTTC. This chain links TRBV20-1 with TRBJ2-1, with TRBD1 matching over 9 bases. Germline loops: CDR1 DFQATT, CDR2 SNEGSKA (reference sequence). The J segment lost 9 bases and the V segment lost 0 bases, leaving 6 bases of the junction unmatched. CDR3 length: 14 residues.